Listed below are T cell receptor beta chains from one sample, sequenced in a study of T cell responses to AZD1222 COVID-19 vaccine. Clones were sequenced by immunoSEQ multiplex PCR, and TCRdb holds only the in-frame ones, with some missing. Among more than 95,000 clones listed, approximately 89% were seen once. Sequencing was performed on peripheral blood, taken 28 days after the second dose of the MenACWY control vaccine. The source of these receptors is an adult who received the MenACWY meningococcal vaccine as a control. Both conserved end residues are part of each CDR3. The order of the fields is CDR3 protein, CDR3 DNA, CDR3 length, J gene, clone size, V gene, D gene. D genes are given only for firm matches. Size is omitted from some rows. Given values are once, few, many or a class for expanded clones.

cdr3_aa: CASSFYPVGSSGANVLTF
cdr3_nt: TGTGCCAGCAGCTTTTATCCGGTCGGGTCCTCTGGGGCCAACGTCCTGACTTTC
cdr3_length: 18
j_call: TRBJ2-6
clone_size: .
v_call: TRBV7-3
d_call: .

cdr3_aa: CASSARGTQTYEQYF
cdr3_nt: TGTGCCAGCAGCGCAAGGGGGACTCAAACCTACGAGCAGTACTTC
cdr3_length: 15
j_call: TRBJ2-7
clone_size: .
v_call: TRBV7-2
d_call: .

cdr3_aa: CASSPRETQYF
cdr3_nt: TGTGCCAGCAGCCCCAGGGAGACCCAGTACTTC
cdr3_length: 11
j_call: TRBJ2-5
clone_size: .
v_call: TRBV7-8
d_call: .

cdr3_aa: CASSRVLQGFGVYEQYF
cdr3_nt: TGTGCCAGCAGCCGGGTCCTACAAGGCTTTGGAGTCTACGAGCAGTACTTC
cdr3_length: 17
j_call: TRBJ2-7
clone_size: .
v_call: TRBV7-8
d_call: .

cdr3_aa: CASSIMGTGGQPQHF
cdr3_nt: TGTGCCAGTAGTATAATGGGGACAGGAGGCCAGCCCCAGCATTTT
cdr3_length: 15
j_call: TRBJ1-5
clone_size: .
v_call: TRBV19
d_call: TRBD1

cdr3_aa: CASGNNGRLQGASGNTIYF
cdr3_nt: TGCGCCAGCGGAAACAACGGCCGTCTTCAGGGGGCATCTGGAAACACCATATATTTT
cdr3_length: 19
j_call: TRBJ1-3
clone_size: once
v_call: TRBV23-1
d_call: TRBD1

cdr3_aa: CASSHTYGYTF
cdr3_nt: TGTGCCAGCAGTCACACGTATGGCTACACCTTC
cdr3_length: 11
j_call: TRBJ1-2
clone_size: .
v_call: TRBV28
d_call: .

cdr3_aa: CASSKLAGPYEQYF
cdr3_nt: TGCGCCAGCAGCAAACTAGCGGGGCCCTACGAGCAGTACTTC
cdr3_length: 14
j_call: TRBJ2-7
clone_size: .
v_call: TRBV5-1
d_call: TRBD2

cdr3_aa: CASSAADRDEQYF
cdr3_nt: TGTGCCAGCAGTGCAGCTGACAGGGACGAGCAGTACTTC
cdr3_length: 13
j_call: TRBJ2-7
clone_size: .
v_call: TRBV6-1
d_call: TRBD1

cdr3_aa: CASSPGTAGYEQYF
cdr3_nt: TGTGCCAGTAGTCCCGGGACGGCTGGGTACGAGCAGTACTTC
cdr3_length: 14
j_call: TRBJ2-7
clone_size: .
v_call: TRBV19
d_call: .

cdr3_aa: CASSHSDRGPYGYTF
cdr3_nt: TGTGCCAGCAGCCATTCGGACAGGGGGCCCTATGGCTACACCTTC
cdr3_length: 15
j_call: TRBJ1-2
clone_size: .
v_call: TRBV6-6
d_call: TRBD1

cdr3_aa: CATSDPRQGGNYGYTF
cdr3_nt: TGTGCCACCAGTGACCCCCGACAGGGAGGCAACTATGGCTACACCTTC
cdr3_length: 16
j_call: TRBJ1-2
clone_size: .
v_call: TRBV24-1
d_call: TRBD1

cdr3_aa: CAWSGAGTIYGYTF
cdr3_nt: TGTGCCTGGAGTGGAGCTGGCACTATCTATGGCTACACCTTC
cdr3_length: 14
j_call: TRBJ1-2
clone_size: .
v_call: TRBV30
d_call: .

cdr3_aa: CASSLLGGKYF
cdr3_nt: TGTGCCAGCAGTTTATTAGGGGGCAAGTACTTC
cdr3_length: 11
j_call: TRBJ2-7
clone_size: .
v_call: TRBV28
d_call: TRBD1

cdr3_aa: CATSPRGRASEKYNSPLHF
cdr3_nt: TGCGCCACCAGCCCTAGGGGCAGGGCCTCTGAGAAATATAATTCACCCCTCCACTTT
cdr3_length: 19
j_call: TRBJ1-6
clone_size: .
v_call: TRBV10-2
d_call: .

cdr3_aa: CASSDWTSGGEYEQYF
cdr3_nt: TGCGCCAGCAGTGACTGGACTAGCGGGGGGGAGTACGAGCAGTACTTC
cdr3_length: 16
j_call: TRBJ2-7
clone_size: .
v_call: TRBV10-2
d_call: TRBD2

cdr3_aa: CASSPRPGVTDTQYF
cdr3_nt: TGTGCCAGCAGCCCCCGCCCGGGGGTCACAGATACGCAGTATTTT
cdr3_length: 15
j_call: TRBJ2-3
clone_size: .
v_call: TRBV7-3
d_call: .

cdr3_aa: CASSQGRAQHSGNTIYF
cdr3_nt: TGCGCCAGCAGCCAAGGTCGGGCACAGCACTCTGGAAACACCATATATTTT
cdr3_length: 17
j_call: TRBJ1-3
clone_size: .
v_call: TRBV4-3
d_call: .

cdr3_aa: CASSQARADYGYTF
cdr3_nt: TGCGCCAGCAGCCAAGCAAGGGCCGACTATGGCTACACCTTC
cdr3_length: 14
j_call: TRBJ1-2
clone_size: .
v_call: TRBV4-3
d_call: .

cdr3_aa: CASSRVASGANVLTF
cdr3_nt: TGTGCCAGCAGCCGAGTGGCCTCTGGGGCCAACGTCCTGACTTTC
cdr3_length: 15
j_call: TRBJ2-6
clone_size: .
v_call: TRBV27
d_call: .

cdr3_aa: CASSSGLAMTNEQFF
cdr3_nt: TGTGCCAGCAGCTCGGGACTAGCGATGACAAATGAGCAGTTCTTC
cdr3_length: 15
j_call: TRBJ2-1
clone_size: .
v_call: TRBV7-2
d_call: TRBD2

cdr3_aa: CASSLEGGETQYF
cdr3_nt: TGTGCTAGCAGCTTGGAGGGGGGAGAGACCCAGTACTTC
cdr3_length: 13
j_call: TRBJ2-5
clone_size: .
v_call: TRBV7-7
d_call: .

cdr3_aa: CASSTPGMNTGELFF
cdr3_nt: TGTGCCAGTAGTACACCAGGGATGAACACCGGGGAGCTGTTTTTT
cdr3_length: 15
j_call: TRBJ2-2
clone_size: .
v_call: TRBV19
d_call: .

cdr3_aa: CAWSPLGRGYNSPLHF
cdr3_nt: TGTGCCTGGAGTCCCCTTGGCAGGGGGTATAATTCACCCCTCCACTTT
cdr3_length: 16
j_call: TRBJ1-6
clone_size: .
v_call: TRBV30
d_call: TRBD1

cdr3_aa: CASSRDRRFSYEQYF
cdr3_nt: TGTGCCAGTAGTAGAGACAGGCGATTCTCCTACGAGCAGTACTTC
cdr3_length: 15
j_call: TRBJ2-7
clone_size: .
v_call: TRBV19
d_call: .

cdr3_aa: CASSLWGRSDTGELFF
cdr3_nt: TGTGCCAGCAGCTTGTGGGGACGTTCGGACACCGGGGAGCTGTTTTTT
cdr3_length: 16
j_call: TRBJ2-2
clone_size: .
v_call: TRBV5-8
d_call: .

cdr3_aa: CASSLDSNQPQHF
cdr3_nt: TGTGCCAGCAGCTTGGATAGCAATCAGCCCCAGCATTTT
cdr3_length: 13
j_call: TRBJ1-5
clone_size: .
v_call: TRBV5-4
d_call: .

cdr3_aa: CASSDSAYYGYTF
cdr3_nt: TGTGCCAGCAGTGACTCCGCTTACTATGGCTACACCTTC
cdr3_length: 13
j_call: TRBJ1-2
clone_size: .
v_call: TRBV6-4
d_call: .

cdr3_aa: CASSSGLRSGMSWQFF
cdr3_nt: TGTGCCAGCAGCTCGGGGTTAAGGTCGGGAATGAGCTGGCAGTTCTTC
cdr3_length: 16
j_call: TRBJ2-1
clone_size: .
v_call: TRBV7-9
d_call: .

cdr3_aa: CASRQGDQPQHF
cdr3_nt: TGTGCCAGTAGACAGGGGGATCAGCCCCAGCATTTT
cdr3_length: 12
j_call: TRBJ1-5
clone_size: .
v_call: TRBV6-5
d_call: TRBD1

cdr3_aa: CASSVTAGRNQPQHF
cdr3_nt: TGTGCCAGCTCGGTTACGGCAGGGCGAAATCAGCCCCAGCATTTT
cdr3_length: 15
j_call: TRBJ1-5
clone_size: few
v_call: TRBV18
d_call: .

cdr3_aa: CASSRTGDNSPLHF
cdr3_nt: TGTGCCAGCAGCCGGACAGGGGATAATTCACCCCTCCACTTT
cdr3_length: 14
j_call: TRBJ1-6
clone_size: .
v_call: TRBV4-2
d_call: TRBD1

cdr3_aa: CASSPRGVEETQYF
cdr3_nt: TGCGCCAGCAGCCCCAGGGGAGTGGAAGAGACCCAGTACTTC
cdr3_length: 14
j_call: TRBJ2-5
clone_size: .
v_call: TRBV5-1
d_call: .

cdr3_aa: CAIKTGLAEAFF
cdr3_nt: TGTGCCATAAAGACAGGGTTAGCTGAAGCTTTCTTT
cdr3_length: 12
j_call: TRBJ1-1
clone_size: .
v_call: TRBV6-5
d_call: TRBD1

cdr3_aa: CASSGSQGRDTQYF
cdr3_nt: TGTGCCAGCAGTGGTTCACAAGGGAGGGATACGCAGTATTTT
cdr3_length: 14
j_call: TRBJ2-3
clone_size: .
v_call: TRBV2
d_call: .

cdr3_aa: CASKKRPGTGDYNEQFF
cdr3_nt: TGTGCCAGCAAAAAGCGCCCCGGGACAGGGGACTACAATGAGCAGTTCTTC
cdr3_length: 17
j_call: TRBJ2-1
clone_size: .
v_call: TRBV7-2
d_call: TRBD1

cdr3_aa: CASNTGGYNEQFF
cdr3_nt: TGTGCCAGCAATACAGGGGGCTACAATGAGCAGTTCTTC
cdr3_length: 13
j_call: TRBJ2-1
clone_size: .
v_call: TRBV2
d_call: TRBD1

cdr3_aa: CSVEVGWDEKLFF
cdr3_nt: TGCAGCGTTGAGGTCGGTTGGGATGAAAAACTGTTTTTT
cdr3_length: 13
j_call: TRBJ1-4
clone_size: .
v_call: TRBV29-1
d_call: .

cdr3_aa: CASSQTATYEQYF
cdr3_nt: TGTGCCAGTAGTCAGACAGCTACCTACGAGCAGTACTTC
cdr3_length: 13
j_call: TRBJ2-7
clone_size: few
v_call: TRBV19
d_call: .

cdr3_aa: CASSRGQGAGEQYF
cdr3_nt: TGTGCCAGCAGCAGGGGACAGGGGGCCGGCGAGCAGTACTTC
cdr3_length: 14
j_call: TRBJ2-7
clone_size: few
v_call: TRBV5-8
d_call: TRBD1

cdr3_aa: CASSRQGAQETQYF
cdr3_nt: TGTGCCAGCAGCAGACAGGGTGCTCAAGAGACCCAGTACTTC
cdr3_length: 14
j_call: TRBJ2-5
clone_size: few
v_call: TRBV5-6
d_call: TRBD1

cdr3_aa: CASSLRGGQDEQYF
cdr3_nt: TGTGCCAGCAGCCTACGGGGGGGGCAGGACGAGCAGTACTTC
cdr3_length: 14
j_call: TRBJ2-7
clone_size: .
v_call: TRBV5-4
d_call: TRBD2

cdr3_aa: CASKFRPGRNPNTDTQYF
cdr3_nt: TGTGCCAGCAAGTTTCGGCCCGGCCGAAACCCTAACACAGATACGCAGTATTTT
cdr3_length: 18
j_call: TRBJ2-3
clone_size: .
v_call: TRBV2
d_call: .

cdr3_aa: CASSQAHRDQPQHF
cdr3_nt: TGCGCCAGCAGCCAAGCCCACAGGGACCAGCCCCAGCATTTT
cdr3_length: 14
j_call: TRBJ1-5
clone_size: once
v_call: TRBV4-1
d_call: .

cdr3_aa: CASSLGAGTSSPLHF
cdr3_nt: TGTGCCAGCAGCTTAGGGGCGGGGACAAGTTCACCCCTCCACTTT
cdr3_length: 15
j_call: TRBJ1-6
clone_size: .
v_call: TRBV7-6
d_call: .

cdr3_aa: CASSPTPRDGYTF
cdr3_nt: TGTGCCAGCTCACCAACCCCCAGGGATGGCTACACCTTC
cdr3_length: 13
j_call: TRBJ1-2
clone_size: .
v_call: TRBV18
d_call: .

cdr3_aa: CASSRQVFWSGNTIYF
cdr3_nt: TGTGCCAGCAGCCGACAGGTTTTTTGGTCTGGAAACACCATATATTTT
cdr3_length: 16
j_call: TRBJ1-3
clone_size: once
v_call: TRBV28
d_call: .

cdr3_aa: CASSFAGTGTGELFF
cdr3_nt: TGTGCCAGCAGCTTTGCCGGTACAGGCACCGGGGAGCTGTTTTTT
cdr3_length: 15
j_call: TRBJ2-2
clone_size: .
v_call: TRBV5-6
d_call: .

cdr3_aa: CASTKEGGQGKRYIQYF
cdr3_nt: TGTGCCAGCACCAAAGAGGGGGGACAGGGGAAGAGGTACATTCAGTACTTC
cdr3_length: 17
j_call: TRBJ2-4
clone_size: .
v_call: TRBV28
d_call: TRBD1

cdr3_aa: CASSPAGLAGGSSYNEQFF
cdr3_nt: TGTGCCAGCTCACCAGCGGGACTAGCGGGGGGGAGCTCCTACAATGAGCAGTTCTTC
cdr3_length: 19
j_call: TRBJ2-1
clone_size: .
v_call: TRBV18
d_call: TRBD2

cdr3_aa: CASSFEGQGLNEKLFF
cdr3_nt: TGTGCCAGCAGTTTTGAGGGACAGGGACTTAATGAAAAACTGTTTTTT
cdr3_length: 16
j_call: TRBJ1-4
clone_size: .
v_call: TRBV28
d_call: TRBD1

cdr3_aa: CASSLQGGRETQYF
cdr3_nt: TGTGCCAGCAGCTTACAGGGTGGGCGGGAGACCCAGTACTTC
cdr3_length: 14
j_call: TRBJ2-5
clone_size: .
v_call: TRBV7-2
d_call: .

cdr3_aa: CASREMAGSSGNTIYF
cdr3_nt: TGTGCCAGCAGAGAGATGGCAGGGTCTTCGGGAAACACCATATATTTT
cdr3_length: 16
j_call: TRBJ1-3
clone_size: .
v_call: TRBV7-8
d_call: .

cdr3_aa: CASSLGGTVPYEQYF
cdr3_nt: TGTGCCAGCAGCTTGGGGGGGACCGTTCCCTACGAGCAGTACTTC
cdr3_length: 15
j_call: TRBJ2-7
clone_size: few
v_call: TRBV5-4
d_call: .

cdr3_aa: CASSYGNGVTQYF
cdr3_nt: TGTGCCAGCAGTTACGGGAACGGGGTTACGCAGTATTTT
cdr3_length: 13
j_call: TRBJ2-3
clone_size: .
v_call: TRBV6-2/TRBV6-3
d_call: .

cdr3_aa: CASSKQGTGISTGELFF
cdr3_nt: TGCGCCAGCAGTAAACAGGGGACGGGGATTAGCACCGGGGAGCTGTTTTTT
cdr3_length: 17
j_call: TRBJ2-2
clone_size: few
v_call: TRBV10-1
d_call: TRBD1

cdr3_aa: CAWSVKTGQGRRGSGNTIYF
cdr3_nt: TGTGCCTGGAGCGTTAAAACGGGACAGGGGAGAAGAGGCTCTGGAAACACCATATATTTT
cdr3_length: 20
j_call: TRBJ1-3
clone_size: few
v_call: TRBV30
d_call: TRBD1

cdr3_aa: CASSDGDRGFSYEQYF
cdr3_nt: TGTGCCAGCAGTGACGGGGACAGGGGCTTCTCCTACGAGCAGTACTTC
cdr3_length: 16
j_call: TRBJ2-7
clone_size: .
v_call: TRBV6-2/TRBV6-3
d_call: TRBD1

cdr3_aa: CASNIITTRGIAGSLPQETQYF
cdr3_nt: TGTGCCAGCAATATAATTACTACCAGGGGAATAGCGGGGAGCCTCCCCCAAGAGACCCAGTACTTC
cdr3_length: 22
j_call: TRBJ2-5
clone_size: .
v_call: TRBV2
d_call: TRBD2

cdr3_aa: CASSQEGGIISYEQYF
cdr3_nt: TGCGCCAGCAGCCAAGAGGGCGGGATTATCTCCTACGAGCAGTACTTC
cdr3_length: 16
j_call: TRBJ2-7
clone_size: .
v_call: TRBV4-1
d_call: .